These 5 T cell receptor beta chains were all obtained from the same sample, sequenced in a study of blood T cell repertoires in COVID-19. Sequencing used immunoSEQ multiplex PCR; TCRdb keeps in-frame clones, though not all of them. This table holds 150,000 or so clones, around four fifths found once. Input material: PBMCs or T cells enriched from blood (not recorded which). The receptors come from an older woman who had recovered from COVID-19.

The chain uses TRBV19 and TRBJ2-1; TRBD2 aligns across 9 bases. Germline assignment: CDR1 LNHDA and CDR2 SQIVND (reference sequence). The CDR3 covers 17 residues. V dropped 5 bases and J dropped 7; count of bases not matched to a gene: 15. This CDR3 is CASSPKAGLALANEQFF. The DNA for the CDR3 is TGTGCCAGTAGTCCCAAAGCGGGACTAGCCCTCGCAAATGAGCAGTTCTTC.

The rearrangement joins TRBV5-1 to TRBJ1-2; D unclear. CDR3 length equals 14 residues. Germline CDR1 is SGHRS and CDR2 is YFSETQ. The ends were cut back, 1 base at V and 5 bases at J, with 12 bases in the middle. CDR3 in DNA: TGCGCCAGCAGCTTGAGGATGTCGACTTATGGCTACACCTTC. Amino acids: CASSLRMSTYGYTF.

The chain employs TRBV12-3 or TRBV12-4 and TRBJ1-5, with D unclear. This CDR3 is 13 amino acids long. The ends were cut back, 2 bases at V and 5 bases at J, with 7 bases in the middle. The CDR3 loop reads CASSLSRYQPQHF. CDR3 DNA: TGTGCCAGCAGTTTATCACGGTATCAGCCCCAGCATTTT.

This chain joins TRBV5-1 and TRBJ2-7; a possible D gene is TRBD1 (6 bases). Trimming removed 4 bases at V and 4 bases at J, with 15 bases between. This CDR3 is 14 amino acids long. The germline CDR1 and CDR2 sequences are SGHRS and YFSETQ. For the CDR3, the DNA is TGCGCCAGCAGCCCTGGGACAATGTATTACGAGCAGTACTTC. As protein: CASSPGTMYYEQYF.

The chain links TRBV28 to TRBJ2-6, with no clear D. V lost 10 bases to trimming and J lost 1 base, with 5 bases between them. The CDR3 spans 12 residues. Germline CDR1 reads MDHEN; CDR2 reads SYDVKM. The CDR3 loop reads CATRSGANVLTF. CDR3 coding DNA: TGTGCCACCCGTTCTGGGGCCAACGTCCTGACTTTC.